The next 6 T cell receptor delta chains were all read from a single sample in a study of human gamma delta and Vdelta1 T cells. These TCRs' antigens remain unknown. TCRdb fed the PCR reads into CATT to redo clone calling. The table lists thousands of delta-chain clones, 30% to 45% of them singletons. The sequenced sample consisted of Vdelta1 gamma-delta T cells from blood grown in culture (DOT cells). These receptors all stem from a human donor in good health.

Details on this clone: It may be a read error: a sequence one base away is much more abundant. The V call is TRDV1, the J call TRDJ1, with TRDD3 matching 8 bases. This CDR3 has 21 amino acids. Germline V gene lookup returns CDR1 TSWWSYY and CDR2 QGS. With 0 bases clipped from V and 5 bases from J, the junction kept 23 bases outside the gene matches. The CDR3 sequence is CALGELSERFPYWGVEDKLIF. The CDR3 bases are TGTGCTCTTGGGGAACTAAGTGAGCGCTTCCCTTACTGGGGGGTGGAGGATAAACTCATCTTT.

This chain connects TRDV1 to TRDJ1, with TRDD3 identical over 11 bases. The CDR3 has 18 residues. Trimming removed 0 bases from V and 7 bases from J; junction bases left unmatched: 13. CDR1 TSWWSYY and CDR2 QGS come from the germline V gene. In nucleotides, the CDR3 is TGTGCTCTTGGGGAACTTTCCCCCTGGGGGATACATTCCGGTAAACTCATCTTT. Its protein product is CALGELSPWGIHSGKLIF.

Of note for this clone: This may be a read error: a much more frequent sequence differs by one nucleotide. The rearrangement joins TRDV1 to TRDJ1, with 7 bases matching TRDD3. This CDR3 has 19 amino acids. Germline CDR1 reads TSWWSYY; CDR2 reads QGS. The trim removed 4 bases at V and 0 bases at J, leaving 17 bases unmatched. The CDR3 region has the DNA TGTGCTCTTGGGGCCCCCGGGAATCTGGGGGTTTTGTACACCGATAAACTCATCTTT. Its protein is CALGAPGNLGVLYTDKLIF.

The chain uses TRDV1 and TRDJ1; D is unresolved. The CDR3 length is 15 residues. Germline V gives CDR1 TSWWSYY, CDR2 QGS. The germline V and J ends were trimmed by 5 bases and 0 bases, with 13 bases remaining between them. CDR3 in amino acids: CALGSVGPHTDKLIF. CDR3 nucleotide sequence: TGTGCTCTTGGGAGTGTTGGTCCACACACCGATAAACTCATCTTT.

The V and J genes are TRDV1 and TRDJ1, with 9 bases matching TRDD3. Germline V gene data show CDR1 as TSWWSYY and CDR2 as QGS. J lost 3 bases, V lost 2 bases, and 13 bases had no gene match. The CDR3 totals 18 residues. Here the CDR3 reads CALGEFTPWGIGADKLIF. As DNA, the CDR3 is TGTGCTCTTGGGGAATTTACCCCCTGGGGGATCGGGGCCGATAAACTCATCTTT.

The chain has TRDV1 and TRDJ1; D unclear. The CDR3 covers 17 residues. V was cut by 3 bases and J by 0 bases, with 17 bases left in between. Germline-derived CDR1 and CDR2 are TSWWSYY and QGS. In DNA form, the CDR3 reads TGTGCTCTTGGGGATCATACTCCGATGCTTTACACCGATAAACTCATCTTT. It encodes CALGDHTPMLYTDKLIF.